Shown below are 14 T cell receptor beta chains from a single sample sequenced in a study of shared clonotypes between healthy human individuals. Clones were read by immunoSEQ multiplex PCR, and TCRdb kept only the in-frame ones, dropping some. Here the sample spans roughly 2,500,000 clones, roughly 93% being singletons. Material for sequencing was naive CD4+ T cells from PBMCs. Stated subset: CD45RA+ positively selected. The receptors derive from a young man in good health. Some clones in this sample may be carry-over from other donors' samples.

As for this clone: One end of the junction is discordant with germline, which a read error may explain. The V call is TRBV7-2, the J call TRBJ2-3; 9 bases agree with TRBD2. The CDR3 length is 16 residues. Germline V CDR1 and CDR2: SGHTA, FQGNSA. The CDR3 nucleotides are TGTGCCAGCGACGCGGGAGGGGGCCGGGGCACAGTTACGCAGTATTTT. Amino acids: CASDAGGGRGTVTQYF.

This sequence joins TRBV18 and TRBJ2-7; D gene uncertain. CDR1 and CDR2 from the germline V gene are KGHSH and LQKENI. The CDR3 covers 16 residues. V was clipped by 8 bases and J by 5 bases, with 25 bases between them. Here the CDR3 DNA reads TGTGCCAGCGCGTCAACTCTCCTATCGGGTGTAGACGAGCAGTACTTC. Amino acid sequence: CASASTLLSGVDEQYF.

This clone was recorded only once. V is TRBV15 and J is TRBJ2-7, with TRBD2 matching over 7 bases. This CDR3 contains 20 residues. Germline V gives CDR1 LNHNV, CDR2 YYDKDF (reference sequence). Trimming cost V 0 bases and J 3 bases; bases outside gene matches: 20. The CDR3 nucleotides read TGTGCCACCAGCAGAGATTTTTATCTCAGCGAGGCGGGAGTGGACTACGAGCAGTACTTC. It translates to CATSRDFYLSEAGVDYEQYF.

Notes on this clone: This same CDR3 is encoded by further DNA sequences in the sample. J is TRBJ1-1 and V is TRBV6-1, with D hard to call. Per germline, CDR1 MNHNS and CDR2 SASEGT. This CDR3 is built from 13 residues. Trimming took off 3 bases at V and 4 bases at J, with 9 bases between the two ends. CDR3 amino acids: CASSEEGGTEAFF. CDR3 DNA: TGTGCCAGCAGTGAGGAGGGAGGCACTGAAGCTTTCTTT.

A note on this clone: Additional DNA sequences in this sample encode the identical CDR3. The chain is built from TRBV5-1 and TRBJ1-6; D uncertain. CDR1 and CDR2 (germline): SGHRS, YFSETQ. V was shortened by 0 bases and J by 9 bases, with 7 bases between the two germline ends. The CDR3 is 13 residues long. DNA of the CDR3: TGCGCCAGCAGCTTGGAGGCTGGTTCACCCCTCCACTTT. Amino acids: CASSLEAGSPLHF.

The V call is TRBV5-1, the J call TRBJ2-5; 7 nucleotides line up with TRBD1. The trim removed 4 bases at V and 7 bases at J, leaving 7 bases unmatched. Germline loops: CDR1 SGHRS, CDR2 YFSETQ. The CDR3 spans 13 residues. The CDR3 sequence is CASSRQGDGTQYF. CDR3 nucleotides: TGCGCCAGCAGCCGACAGGGAGACGGGACCCAGTACTTC.

The rearrangement links TRBV28 to TRBJ1-4, with D unclear. CDR1 and CDR2 (germline): MDHEN, SYDVKM. Trimming took off 8 bases at V and 0 bases at J, with 13 bases between the two ends. The CDR3 spans 15 residues. The CDR3 reads CASCGRDATNEKLFF. The CDR3 nucleotides are TGTGCCAGCTGTGGCAGAGACGCAACTAATGAAAAACTGTTTTTT.

A word on this clone: This same CDR3 is encoded by further DNA sequences in the sample. The chain employs TRBV18 and TRBJ2-1; 14 bases are a match to TRBD2. V trimming: 2 bases; J trimming: 7 bases; junction bases outside the gene matches: 1. This CDR3 spans 15 amino acids. Germline CDR1 KGHSH, CDR2 LQKENI. DNA for the CDR3: TGTGCCAGCTCACCAGGGACTAGCGGGAGTAATGAGCAGTTCTTC. This sequence encodes CASSPGTSGSNEQFF.

The chain carries TRBV6-6 and TRBJ2-1; either TRBD1 or TRBD2 may supply D (5 bases each). Germline V gene data show CDR1 as MNHNY and CDR2 as SVGAGI (reference sequence). V gave up 6 bases and J gave up 2 bases, with 14 bases separating them. This CDR3 region has 15 residues. Here the CDR3 reads CASSLLGDAYNEQFF. The CDR3 nucleotides read TGTGCCAGCAGCCTACTGGGGGACGCCTACAATGAGCAGTTCTTC.

Remarks on this clone: The sample contains more than one DNA sequence encoding this CDR3. The gene calls are TRBV7-2 and TRBJ2-7; 12 positions agree with TRBD2. The CDR3 is made up of 15 amino acids. V lost 5 bases, J lost 0 bases, and 2 bases stayed unmatched. The germline gives CDR1 SGHTA, CDR2 FQGNSA. The CDR3: CASSPTSGSSYEQYF. The CDR3 DNA sequence: TGTGCCAGCAGCCCGACTAGCGGGAGCTCCTACGAGCAGTACTTC.

The rearrangement links TRBV7-9 to TRBJ2-7, with TRBD2 identical over 9 bases. The CDR3 sequence is 15 residues long. The trim removed 3 bases at V and 6 bases at J, leaving 9 bases unmatched. CDR1 and CDR2 (germline): SEHNR, FQNEAQ (reference sequence). CDR3 nucleotide sequence: TGTGCCAGCAGCTTTAGGCTAGCGGGAACGGGCGAGCAGTACTTC. It specifies CASSFRLAGTGEQYF.

The chain is built from TRBV27 and TRBJ2-4; TRBD2 aligns across 9 bases. This CDR3 comprises 17 residues. Trimming cost V 5 bases and J 6 bases; bases outside gene matches: 14. CDR1 is MNHEY and CDR2 is SMNVEV in the germline V gene (reference sequence). Here the CDR3 DNA reads TGTGCCAGCAGTCCGCGGACTAGCGCCTATGGGGGAAACATTCAGTACTTC. It translates to CASSPRTSAYGGNIQYF.

This chain uses TRBV28 with TRBJ2-1; D is ambiguous. The V end was cut by 6 bases, the J end by 1 base, with 7 bases between. The germline CDR1 and CDR2 sequences are MDHEN and SYDVKM. The CDR3 is made up of 13 amino acids. The CDR3 nucleotides are TGTGCCAGCAGCGGCGGATCCTACAATGAGCAGTTCTTC. This encodes CASSGGSYNEQFF. Together with reference TRBV28 and TRBJ2-1, the CDR3 gives the full variable domain: DVKVTQSSRYLVKRTGEKVFLECVQDMDHENMFWYRQDPGLGLRLIYFSYDVKMKEKGDIPEGYSVSREKKERFSLILESASTNQTSMYLCASSGGSYNEQFFGPGTRLTVL.

The chain joins TRBV9 to TRBJ1-2; 11 bases are shared with TRBD1. The ends lost 0 bases at V and 5 bases at J; junction bases unmatched: 6. Germline loops: CDR1 SGDLS, CDR2 YYNGEE. This CDR3 region has 16 residues. CDR3 residues: CASSVDRTGGTYGYTF. CDR3 coding DNA: TGTGCCAGCAGCGTAGACAGGACAGGGGGCACATATGGCTACACCTTC.